The present T cell receptor (beta chain) was sequenced within a study of cytotoxic CD8 clonotypes in ibrutinib-treated CLL. Study overall: Outcomes included around 24 partial and 2 complete responses; after median 68 months, around 15 stayed remitted and some 12 progressed. Study-level results: Public clonotypes were uncommon and contracted or stayed stable on treatment. Clonality grew at ibrutinib response; at progression, it decreased back toward baseline. Clonality correlated strongly with circulating CD8+ T cells and exceeded age-matched healthy donors at baseline.

This clone has just a few counts. What it binds is unknown. TCRdb's table, derived via immunoSEQ multiplex PCR, lists solely in-frame clones and lacks some. Seen here are 9,500 to 15,000 clones, approximately 59% observed once, and the top ten hold around 25%. V lost 0 bases and J lost 2; bases outside the gene matches: 9. Germline CDR1 and CDR2: SGDLS and YYNGEE. The CDR3 length is 17 residues. The gene calls are TRBV9 and TRBJ1-2; 8 bases line up with TRBD1. Here the sequenced sample was PBMCs, taken before ibrutinib treatment. The sequence came from a human donor with chronic lymphocytic leukemia. The CDR3 DNA follows: TGTGCCAGCAGCGTAGGTCTGACAGGGGTTGGGAACTATGGCTACACCTTC. This encodes CASSVGLTGVGNYGYTF.